This T cell receptor beta chain is from a study of PD-1 blockade in classical Hodgkin lymphoma. All patients relapsed after autologous stem cell transplantation, and brentuximab vedotin exposure varied. Sequencing used immunoSEQ multiplex PCR; TCRdb keeps in-frame clones, though not all of them. The table lists approximately 43,000 clones, roughly 86% of them singletons. This CDR3 region has 16 residues. CDR1 and CDR2 (germline): LNHNV, YYDKDF (reference sequence). V lost 0 bases, J lost 0 bases, and 9 bases lay in between. The source of this sequence is a human donor with classical Hodgkin lymphoma. The sequenced sample was peripheral blood mononuclear cells (PBMCs), obtained before the second cycle of nivolumab. The V call is TRBV15, the J call TRBJ1-5; D unresolved. The CDR3 sequence is CATSRDLSDSNQPQHF. For the CDR3, the DNA is TGTGCCACCAGCAGAGATCTGAGTGATAGCAATCAGCCCCAGCATTTT.